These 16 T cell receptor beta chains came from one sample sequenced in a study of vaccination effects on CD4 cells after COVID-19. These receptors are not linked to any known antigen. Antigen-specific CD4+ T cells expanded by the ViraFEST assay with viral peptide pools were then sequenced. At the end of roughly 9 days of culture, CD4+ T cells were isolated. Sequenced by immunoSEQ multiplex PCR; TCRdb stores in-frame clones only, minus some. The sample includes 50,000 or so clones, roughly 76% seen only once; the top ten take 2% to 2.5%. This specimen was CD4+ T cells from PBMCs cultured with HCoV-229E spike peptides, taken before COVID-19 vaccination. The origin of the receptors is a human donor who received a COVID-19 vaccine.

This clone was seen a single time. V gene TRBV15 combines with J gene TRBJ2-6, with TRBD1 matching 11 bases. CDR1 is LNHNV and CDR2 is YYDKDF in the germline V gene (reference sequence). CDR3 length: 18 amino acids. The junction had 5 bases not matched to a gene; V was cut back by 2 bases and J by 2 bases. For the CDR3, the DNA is TGTGCCACCAGCAGATCCGGACAGGGGGCGGCTGGGGCCAACGTCCTGACTTTC. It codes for CATSRSGQGAAGANVLTF.

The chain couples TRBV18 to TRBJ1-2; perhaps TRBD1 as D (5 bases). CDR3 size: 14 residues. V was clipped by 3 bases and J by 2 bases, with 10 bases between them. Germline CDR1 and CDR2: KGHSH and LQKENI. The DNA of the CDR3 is TGTGCCAGCTCACCGGGGACGGGCAACTATGGCTACACCTTC. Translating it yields CASSPGTGNYGYTF.

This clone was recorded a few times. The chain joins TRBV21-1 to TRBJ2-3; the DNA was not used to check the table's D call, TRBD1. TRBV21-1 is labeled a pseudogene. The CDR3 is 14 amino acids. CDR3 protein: CASSRGTGIIVPYF. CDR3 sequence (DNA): TGTGCCAGCAGCAGGGGGACAGGGATTATTGTGCCGTATTTT.

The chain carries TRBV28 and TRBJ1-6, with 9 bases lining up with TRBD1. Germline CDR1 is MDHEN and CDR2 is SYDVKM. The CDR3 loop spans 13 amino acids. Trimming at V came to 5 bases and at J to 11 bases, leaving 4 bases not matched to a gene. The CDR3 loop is CASSQGQGPPLHF. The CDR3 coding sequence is TGTGCCAGCAGTCAGGGACAGGGTCCACCCCTCCACTTT. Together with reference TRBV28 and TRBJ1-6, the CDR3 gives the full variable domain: DVKVTQSSRYLVKRTGEKVFLECVQDMDHENMFWYRQDPGLGLRLIYFSYDVKMKEKGDIPEGYSVSREKKERFSLILESASTNQTSMYLCASSQGQGPPLHFGNGTRLTVT.

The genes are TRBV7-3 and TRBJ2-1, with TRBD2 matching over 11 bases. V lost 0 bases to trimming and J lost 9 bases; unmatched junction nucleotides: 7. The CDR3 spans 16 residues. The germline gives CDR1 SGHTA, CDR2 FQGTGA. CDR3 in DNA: TGTGCCAGCAGCTTAACGACCCTAGCGGGGGGATCTGAGCAGTTCTTC. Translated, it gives CASSLTTLAGGSEQFF.

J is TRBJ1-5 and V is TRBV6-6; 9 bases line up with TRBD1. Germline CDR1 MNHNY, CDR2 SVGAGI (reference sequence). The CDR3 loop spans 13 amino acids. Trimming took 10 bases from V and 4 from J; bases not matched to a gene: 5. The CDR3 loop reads CAIKDRGNQPQHF. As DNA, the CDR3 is TGTGCCATTAAAGACAGGGGGAATCAGCCCCAGCATTTT.

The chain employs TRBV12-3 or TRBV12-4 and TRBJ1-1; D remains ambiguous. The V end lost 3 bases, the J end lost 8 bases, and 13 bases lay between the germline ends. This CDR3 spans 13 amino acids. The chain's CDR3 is CASSFGAGEEAFF. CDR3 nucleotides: TGTGCCAGCAGTTTTGGTGCCGGGGAAGAAGCTTTCTTT.

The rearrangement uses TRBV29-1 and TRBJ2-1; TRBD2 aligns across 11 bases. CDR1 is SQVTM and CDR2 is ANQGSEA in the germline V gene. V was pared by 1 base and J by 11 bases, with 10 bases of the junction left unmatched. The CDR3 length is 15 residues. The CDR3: CSVEGLALAGGKQFF. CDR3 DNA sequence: TGCAGCGTTGAAGGGTTGGCTCTAGCGGGGGGAAAGCAGTTCTTC.

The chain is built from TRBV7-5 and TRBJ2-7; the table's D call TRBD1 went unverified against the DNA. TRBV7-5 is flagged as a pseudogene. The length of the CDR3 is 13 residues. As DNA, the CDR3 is TGTGCCAGAAGCTTAGTTTCTTTCAGGGAGCAGTACGTC. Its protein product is CARSLVSFREQYV.

The CDR3 loop reads CASSRQGTNYGYTF. The DNA for the CDR3 is TGTGCCAGCAGTCGACAGGGCACTAACTATGGCTACACCTTC. This chain uses TRBV2 with TRBJ1-2, with 7 positions matching TRBD1. The CDR3 length is 14 residues. CDR1 and CDR2 (germline): SNHLY, FYNNEI. Trimming cost V 5 bases and J 0 bases; bases outside gene matches: 3.

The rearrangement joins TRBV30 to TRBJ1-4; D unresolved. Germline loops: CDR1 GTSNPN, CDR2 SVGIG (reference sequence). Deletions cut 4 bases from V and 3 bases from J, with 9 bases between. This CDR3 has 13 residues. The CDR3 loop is CAWKQASNEKLFF. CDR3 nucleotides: TGTGCCTGGAAGCAAGCCTCTAATGAAAAACTGTTTTTT.

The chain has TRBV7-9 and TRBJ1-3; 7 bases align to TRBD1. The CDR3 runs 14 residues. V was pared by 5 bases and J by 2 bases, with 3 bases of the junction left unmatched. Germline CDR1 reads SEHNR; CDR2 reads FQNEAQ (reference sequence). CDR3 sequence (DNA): TGTGCCAGCAGCCCACAGGGGACTGGAAACACCATATATTTT. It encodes CASSPQGTGNTIYF.

CDR3: CAIRRGGGELFF. CDR3 DNA: TGTGCCATCCGGAGAGGGGGCGGGGAGCTGTTTTTT. V is TRBV10-3 and J is TRBJ2-2; tentative D call: TRBD1 (6 bases). Germline assignment: CDR1 ENHRY and CDR2 SYGVKD. This CDR3 has 12 residues. The V gene lost 8 bases and the J gene lost 7 bases, with 11 bases spanning the gap.

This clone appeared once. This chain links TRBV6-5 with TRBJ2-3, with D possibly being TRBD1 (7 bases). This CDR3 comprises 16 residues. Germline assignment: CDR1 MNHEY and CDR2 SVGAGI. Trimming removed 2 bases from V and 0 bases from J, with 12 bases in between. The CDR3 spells CASSYQGGGSTDTQYF. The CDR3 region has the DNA TGTGCCAGCAGTTACCAGGGGGGCGGGAGCACAGATACGCAGTATTTT.

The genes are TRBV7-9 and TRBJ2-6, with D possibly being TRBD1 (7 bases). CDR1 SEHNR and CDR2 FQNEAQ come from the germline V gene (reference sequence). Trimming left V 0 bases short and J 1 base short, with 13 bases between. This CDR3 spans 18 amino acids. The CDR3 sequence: CASSLAEGATSGANVLTF. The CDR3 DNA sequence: TGTGCCAGCAGCTTAGCGGAGGGGGCGACATCTGGGGCCAACGTCCTGACTTTC. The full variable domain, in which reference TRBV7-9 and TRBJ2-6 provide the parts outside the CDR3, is DTGVSQNPRHKITKRGQNVTFRCDPISEHNRLYWYRQTLGQGPEFLTYFQNEAQLEKSRLLSDRFSAERPKGSFSTLEIQRTEQGDSAMYLCASSLAEGATSGANVLTFGAGSRLTVL.

CDR3 sequence reads: CASSPTVNSYNEQFF. In DNA, the CDR3 is TGTGCCAGCAGCCCCACAGTGAACTCCTACAATGAGCAGTTCTTC. This chain connects TRBV3-1 (or the pseudogene TRBV3-2) to TRBJ2-1, with D hard to call. Germline V CDR1 and CDR2: LGHDT, YNNKEL (reference sequence). V lost 4 bases to trimming and J lost 0 bases, with 10 bases between them. The CDR3 has 15 amino acids.